Sequencing of this T cell receptor beta chain was carried out in a study of CD8 T cells in ankylosing spondylitis. Study-wide points: A TCR beta motif of several highly homologous variants seemed to mark ankylosing spondylitis blood. Matched ankylosing spondylitis synovial fluid reportedly contained a significantly enriched population of disease-linked clones. Earlier authors reported some of these motif variants in reactive arthritis synovial fluid and blood.

Libraries of TCR beta came from quantitative 5'-RACE with molecular barcodes. Each CDR3 protein is one row after TCRdb ran MiXCR on the 5' RACE reads. The sample yields approximately 550,000 distinct CDR3 sequences, 10% to 15% seen once. This clonotype was seen many times. Its antigen is as yet unknown. This receptor was identified in a male donor with ankylosing spondylitis. Sequencing was done on a sample of blood, either unsorted or a sorted T cell fraction (not recorded which).

CDR3 DNA: TGTGCCAGCAGTTTAGAGTTCGCGGAGACCCAGTACTTC. This translates into CASSLEFAETQYF. The chain links TRBV12-3 or TRBV12-4 to TRBJ2-5; D gene unclear. The CDR3 is 13 residues long. V was shortened by 1 base and J by 5 bases, with 8 bases between the two germline ends.